This T cell receptor (beta chain) was obtained from a study of beta chain features in type 1 diabetes. The study, taken as a whole, reports: When Type 1 diabetes patients were examined, their TCRB CDR3s proved moderately but significantly shorter in all four CD4+ subsets.

Sequenced material consisted of expressed TCRB transcripts (all of the isolated RNA was reverse transcribed). Here immunoSEQ multiplex PCR was the method, and the copy in TCRdb shows in-frame clones only, minus some. The repertoire holds about 160,000 clones, approximately 8.1% seen once, with 0.94% in the top ten. This clone came up a few times. No antigen is known for it. V dropped 2 bases and J dropped 7; count of bases not matched to a gene: 4. This CDR3 is built from 15 residues. Germline values: CDR1 SGDLS, CDR2 YYNGEE. Sequenced material: central memory CD4+ T cells from blood. The sequence derives from a middle-aged woman with type 1 diabetes. The rearrangement uses TRBV9 and TRBJ1-4, with 11 nucleotides matching TRBD1. Here the CDR3 reads CASSVTGTGGEKLFF. CDR3 nucleotide sequence: TGTGCCAGCAGCGTTACCGGGACAGGGGGTGAAAAACTGTTTTTT.